This is a list of T cell receptor beta chains from one sample in a study of blood T cell repertoires in COVID-19. The repertoire was sequenced with immunoSEQ multiplex PCR; TCRdb's copy has only in-frame clones and lacks some. The table records about 79,000 clones, 75% to 90% of them present only once. Sequenced sample: peripheral blood. The receptors were sampled from a man between 65 and 85 years old with active or convalescent COVID-19. Each CDR3 is given without its conserved first and last residue. Each record gives: CDR3 protein, J gene, V gene.

CDR3: ASRQGNYGYT
J: TRBJ1-2
V: TRBV6-5

CDR3: ASKDRELPTNEKLF
J: TRBJ1-4
V: TRBV2

CDR3: ASSQTERAQY
J: TRBJ2-3
V: TRBV16

CDR3: ASSTTGGTYTEAF
J: TRBJ1-1
V: TRBV6-5

CDR3: ASSISWQGSYEQY
J: TRBJ2-7
V: TRBV19

CDR3: ATSRRTGTDTQY
J: TRBJ2-3
V: TRBV24-1

CDR3: ASSLPRWGGNQPQH
J: TRBJ1-5
V: TRBV19

CDR3: ASSRQASSGNTIY
J: TRBJ1-3
V: TRBV3-1/TRBV3-2

CDR3: ASSVGVSGSTDTQY
J: TRBJ2-3
V: TRBV9

CDR3: ASSPASGTGELF
J: TRBJ2-2
V: TRBV3-1/TRBV3-2

CDR3: SVERTSGGISYEQY
J: TRBJ2-7
V: TRBV29-1

CDR3: SAPRGSNTEAF
J: TRBJ1-1
V: TRBV29-1

CDR3: ASSLDSNEQF
J: TRBJ2-1
V: TRBV5-4

CDR3: ASSLTGTNEKLF
J: TRBJ1-4
V: TRBV28

CDR3: ALQQKGQGRRTEAF
J: TRBJ1-1
V: TRBV23-1

CDR3: ASSSTRGTSGGITDTQY
J: TRBJ2-3
V: TRBV5-5

CDR3: ASSLALGTGVSGANVLT
J: TRBJ2-6
V: TRBV5-6

CDR3: ASSASGGVYEQY
J: TRBJ2-7
V: TRBV7-9

CDR3: ASRASQGAGYT
J: TRBJ1-2
V: TRBV19

CDR3: ASSREGGASYEQY
J: TRBJ2-7
V: TRBV4-2

CDR3: ASSRGEVAGEQY
J: TRBJ2-7
V: TRBV5-1

CDR3: ASSGGSGSSYEQY
J: TRBJ2-7
V: TRBV9

CDR3: ASSSSLDRLPRDYGYT
J: TRBJ1-2
V: TRBV7-9

CDR3: ASSYSLAGGQETQY
J: TRBJ2-5
V: TRBV6-5

CDR3: ASSQGLTGGSREQY
J: TRBJ2-7
V: TRBV4-1

CDR3: ASSPQEEDPLH
J: TRBJ1-6
V: TRBV18

CDR3: AWSHRVLNSPLH
J: TRBJ1-6
V: TRBV30

CDR3: ASRVSGTGGNEQF
J: TRBJ2-1
V: TRBV7-9

CDR3: ASSLAGEQPQH
J: TRBJ1-5
V: TRBV5-4

CDR3: ASSQDTGSANVLT
J: TRBJ2-6
V: TRBV16

CDR3: ASSDIGEGTEAF
J: TRBJ1-1
V: TRBV6-1

CDR3: ASSPSSGSFGELF
J: TRBJ2-2
V: TRBV7-3

CDR3: ASSRDRGRGYT
J: TRBJ1-2
V: TRBV16

CDR3: ASSLVLRQDYRIAEAF
J: TRBJ1-1
V: TRBV11-3

CDR3: ASSQEGLAAYNEQF
J: TRBJ2-1
V: TRBV7-9

CDR3: ASSFSFAGLNEKLF
J: TRBJ1-4
V: TRBV28